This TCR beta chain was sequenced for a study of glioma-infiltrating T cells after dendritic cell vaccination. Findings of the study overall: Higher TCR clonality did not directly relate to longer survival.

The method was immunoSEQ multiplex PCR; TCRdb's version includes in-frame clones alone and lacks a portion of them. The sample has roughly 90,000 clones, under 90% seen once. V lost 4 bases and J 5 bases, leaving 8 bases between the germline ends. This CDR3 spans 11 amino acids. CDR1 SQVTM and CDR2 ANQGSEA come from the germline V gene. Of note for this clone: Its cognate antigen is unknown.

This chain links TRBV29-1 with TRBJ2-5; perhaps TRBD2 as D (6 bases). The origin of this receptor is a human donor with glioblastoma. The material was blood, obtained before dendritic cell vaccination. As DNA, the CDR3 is TGCAGCGTTGTAGGAGGGGAGACCCAGTACTTC. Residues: CSVVGGETQYF.